The 9 T cell receptor beta chains in this list originate from one sample, sequenced in a study of blood T cell repertoires in COVID-19. The method was immunoSEQ multiplex PCR; TCRdb's version includes in-frame clones alone and lacks a portion of them. The sample has approximately 30,000 clones, over 75% seen once. Sequenced input: peripheral blood. These receptors originate from a human donor with active COVID-19. The donor label of this sample is uncertain.

The chain carries TRBV7-9 and TRBJ1-1; 11 positions agree with TRBD1. V lost 7 bases to trimming and J lost 3 bases; unmatched junction nucleotides: 7. Germline V gene data show CDR1 as SEHNR and CDR2 as FQNEAQ (reference sequence). The CDR3 is 15 amino acids. CDR3 in amino acids: CASNQWGQGDTEAFF. The CDR3 region has the DNA TGTGCCAGCAACCAGTGGGGACAGGGGGACACTGAAGCTTTCTTT.

The gene calls are TRBV5-4 and TRBJ2-3; TRBD2 agrees at 13 bases. Trimming cost V 4 bases and J 9 bases; bases outside gene matches: 8. The germline V gene has CDR1 SGHNT and CDR2 YYREEE (reference sequence). This CDR3 has 15 amino acids. The CDR3 protein is CASSVGTSGTQTQYF. CDR3 sequence (DNA): TGTGCCAGCAGCGTAGGGACTAGCGGGACCCAAACGCAGTATTTT.

In this sample, this clone turned up a few times. The chain is built from TRBV20-1 and TRBJ1-5; possibly TRBD1 for D (5 bases). The CDR3 runs 14 residues. Trimming shortened V by 6 bases and J by 0 bases, and 12 bases separated the two germline ends. Germline lookup yields CDR1 DFQATT and CDR2 SNEGSKA (reference sequence). CDR3 coding DNA: TGCAGTGCCAGTGACAGTTATAGCAATCAGCCCCAGCATTTT. Translated: CSASDSYSNQPQHF.

V usage is TRBV6-5 and J usage is TRBJ1-6, with 7 bases identical to TRBD1. CDR1 is MNHEY and CDR2 is SVGAGI in the germline V gene. V shed 0 bases, J shed 4 bases, and the junction held 3 bases outside the gene matches. The CDR3 is 16 residues long. In DNA form, the CDR3 reads TGTGCCAGCAGTTACTCGGACAGGTCTTATAATTCACCCCTCCACTTT. It codes for CASSYSDRSYNSPLHF.

This chain joins TRBV5-6 and TRBJ1-4, with 8 bases lining up with TRBD1. Germline CDR1 reads SGHDT; CDR2 reads YYEEEE. V lost 4 bases, J lost 8 bases, and 10 bases stayed unmatched. The CDR3 runs to 15 residues. CDR3: CASSGYRGWREKLFF. The DNA for the CDR3 is TGTGCCAGCAGCGGCTACAGGGGGTGGAGGGAAAAACTGTTTTTT.

V usage is TRBV7-2 and J usage is TRBJ2-2; the D gene is possibly TRBD2 (6 bases). CDR3 length: 16 amino acids. Germline-derived CDR1 and CDR2 are SGHTA and FQGNSA. Deletions cut 5 bases from V and 1 base from J, with 14 bases between. The CDR3 loop reads CASSLAGRGNTGELFF. CDR3 bases: TGTGCCAGCAGCCTGGCGGGGCGGGGGAACACCGGGGAGCTGTTTTTT.

This chain connects TRBV4-1 to TRBJ2-1, with 9 bases lining up with TRBD2. Germline assignment: CDR1 MGHRA and CDR2 YSYEKL. J was trimmed by 5 bases and V by 6 bases; bases with no gene match: 11. CDR3 length: 16 amino acids. CDR3 amino acids: CASRRLAVGRDNEQFF. The CDR3 DNA reads as TGCGCCAGCAGGAGACTAGCGGTTGGAAGAGACAATGAGCAGTTCTTC.

This clone was seen once. The chain has TRBV7-2 and TRBJ1-2, with D maybe TRBD1 (5 bases). The CDR3 is 14 residues long. V gave up 1 base and J gave up 3 bases, with 9 bases separating them. Looked up from germline, CDR1 is SGHTA and CDR2 is FQGNSA. In DNA, the CDR3 is TGTGCCAGCAGCTTAGAGGCCAGGGACTATGGCTACACCTTC. Amino acids: CASSLEARDYGYTF.

This chain connects TRBV4-3 to TRBJ2-1, with D perhaps matching TRBD2 (5 bases). V was shortened by 0 bases and J by 10 bases, with 19 bases between the two germline ends. The CDR3 length is 16 residues. The V gene's germline CDR1 is LGHNA and CDR2 YSLEER. The CDR3 DNA is TGCGCCAGCAGCCAAGATAGTGCCCTTTCAAGAGGGGAGCAGTTCTTC. This encodes CASSQDSALSRGEQFF.